The 18 T cell receptor beta chains presented below share a single source sample, sequenced in a study of tumor-infiltrating lymphocytes in localized non-small cell lung cancer. Profiling relied on immunoSEQ multiplex PCR, and the TCRdb table lists in-frame clones only, not all of them. Of about 14,000 clones in the sample, 82% were seen once. Sequencing input: lung tumor tissue. All receptors come from a human donor with non-small cell lung cancer.

This clone occurred a few times. CDR3 loop: CSILRGSNTGELFF. The CDR3 nucleotides read TGCAGCATTCTCAGGGGTTCTAACACCGGGGAGCTGTTTTTT. The genes are TRBV29-1 and TRBJ2-2; TRBD1 might be the D (6 bases). Between the trimmed V and J ends, which lost 8 bases and 2 bases, there was a span of 15 bases. CDR1 and CDR2 (germline): SQVTM, ANQGSEA. This CDR3 has 14 residues.

This chain links TRBV19 with TRBJ2-2; 11 nucleotides align to TRBD1. Trimming removed 9 bases from V and 5 bases from J; junction bases left unmatched: 5. This CDR3 region has 14 residues. Per the germline V gene, CDR1 is LNHDA and CDR2 is SQIVND (reference sequence). As DNA, the CDR3 is TGTGCCAGCACCGGGACAGGGGGAACCGGGGAGCTGTTTTTT. Protein: CASTGTGGTGELFF.

V and J are TRBV14 and TRBJ1-6; D gene unclear. V was trimmed by 0 bases and J by 10 bases, leaving 13 bases between them. Germline-derived CDR1 and CDR2 are SGHDN and FVKESK. CDR3 length equals 15 residues. DNA of the CDR3: TGTGCCAGCAGCCAAGATGGGTGGGGAGGCTCACCCCTCCACTTT. Protein product: CASSQDGWGGSPLHF.

The chain recombines TRBV5-8 with TRBJ1-2, with D possibly TRBD1 on 6 matching bases. The germline V gene has CDR1 SGHTS and CDR2 YDEGEE. This CDR3 is built from 13 residues. Trimming stripped 3 bases from V and 2 bases from J, with 8 bases between. The CDR3 loop is CASSYGGNYGYTF. CDR3 sequence (DNA): TGTGCCAGCAGCTATGGGGGCAACTATGGCTACACCTTC.

The rearrangement joins TRBV5-1 to TRBJ1-6; D ambiguous. V was clipped by 0 bases and J by 5 bases, with 9 bases between them. From germline, CDR1 is SGHRS and CDR2 YFSETQ. There are 15 residues in the CDR3. CDR3 sequence: CASSLGRLDNSPLHF. The CDR3 region has the DNA TGCGCCAGCAGCTTGGGGCGGCTTGATAATTCACCCCTCCACTTT.

The chain is built from TRBV5-8 and TRBJ1-4; D is ambiguous. The CDR3 is made up of 14 amino acids. V dropped 0 bases and J dropped 2 bases, with 5 bases sitting between them. Germline CDR1 reads SGHTS; CDR2 reads YDEGEE. The CDR3 DNA follows: TGTGCCAGCAGCTTGGGACTCACTAATGAAAAACTGTTTTTT. Translating it yields CASSLGLTNEKLFF.

This chain connects TRBV30 to TRBJ1-5, with a tentative D call TRBD1 (6 bases). Trimming stripped 3 bases from V and 4 bases from J, with 13 bases between. This CDR3 has 14 residues. The germline gives CDR1 GTSNPN, CDR2 SVGIG (reference sequence). The CDR3 DNA reads as TGTGCCTGGAGCGGGGGCCAGGGAAATCAGCCCCAGCATTTT. It codes for CAWSGGQGNQPQHF.

The V and J genes are TRBV19 and TRBJ2-3; 11 nucleotides agree with TRBD2. V dropped 6 bases and J dropped 5; count of bases not matched to a gene: 1. The length of the CDR3 is 13 residues. Germline V gene sequence: CDR1 LNHDA, CDR2 SQIVND (reference sequence). The DNA for the CDR3 is TGTGCCAGTAGGACTAGCGGGGAAGATACGCAGTATTTT. As protein: CASRTSGEDTQYF.

V and J are TRBV15 and TRBJ1-2, with 10 bases fitting TRBD1. This CDR3 is built from 15 residues. J gave up 2 bases and V 3 bases, and 3 bases lay outside the gene matches. The germline V gene encodes CDR1 LNHNV and CDR2 YYDKDF (reference sequence). The DNA for the CDR3 is TGTGCCACCAGCAGGGGGGGACAGGGGAACTATGGCTACACCTTC. As protein: CATSRGGQGNYGYTF.

The chain combines TRBV5-1 with TRBJ1-4; no firm D call. The CDR3 spans 16 residues. Germline V gives CDR1 SGHRS, CDR2 YFSETQ. The V end was cut by 4 bases, the J end by 2 bases, with 15 bases between. The CDR3 DNA reads TGCGCCAGCAGCCGCAGTGGTTCCTCGACTAATGAAAAACTGTTTTTT. It is translated as CASSRSGSSTNEKLFF.

The gene calls are TRBV7-9 and TRBJ1-1, with D possibly being TRBD1 (6 bases). CDR1 is SEHNR and CDR2 is FQNEAQ in the germline V gene (reference sequence). V was clipped by 5 bases and J by 5 bases, with 15 bases between them. The CDR3 consists of 14 residues. CDR3 residues: CASSPVEGVTEAFF. As DNA, the CDR3 is TGTGCCAGCAGCCCCGTTGAGGGGGTAACTGAAGCTTTCTTT.

This clone has a handful of counts. The chain carries TRBV19 and TRBJ2-3; D unresolved. The CDR3 totals 14 residues. V was pared by 0 bases and J by 5 bases, with 9 bases between. Germline V gene data show CDR1 as LNHDA and CDR2 as SQIVND (reference sequence). The CDR3 coding sequence is TGTGCCAGTAGTATAGAAACCCTAGAAGATACGCAGTATTTT. Protein sequence: CASSIETLEDTQYF. The full variable domain, with the rest looked up from reference TRBV19 and TRBJ2-3, is DGGITQSPKYLFRKEGQNVTLSCEQNLNHDAMYWYRQDPGQGLRLIYYSQIVNDFQKGDIAEGYSVSREKKESFPLTVTSAQKNPTAFYLCASSIETLEDTQYFGPGTRLTVL.

The rearrangement links TRBV14 to TRBJ1-2; weak D call: TRBD1 (6 bases). Deletions cut 3 bases from V and 8 bases from J, with 16 bases between. The germline gives CDR1 SGHDN, CDR2 FVKESK. The CDR3 totals 14 residues. The CDR3 spells CASSQTGRVRGYTF. CDR3 nucleotide sequence: TGTGCCAGCAGCCAGACAGGAAGGGTCAGGGGCTACACCTTC. Supplemented by reference TRBV14 and TRBJ1-2, the full variable domain reads EAGVTQFPSHSVIEKGQTVTLRCDPISGHDNLYWYRRVMGKEIKFLLHFVKESKQDESGMPNNRFLAERTGGTYSTLKVQPAELEDSGVYFCASSQTGRVRGYTFGSGTRLTVV.

The V call is TRBV7-2, the J call TRBJ2-3; 8 bases fit TRBD2. The CDR3 is 16 residues long. CDR1 is SGHTA, CDR2 FQGNSA, per germline. Unmatched junction bases numbered 10, after V lost 5 bases and J lost 3 bases. The CDR3 spells CASSRQLAVGTDTQYF. Here the CDR3 DNA reads TGTGCCAGCAGCCGCCAACTAGCGGTAGGGACAGATACGCAGTATTTT.

This clone has only a few counts. The gene calls are TRBV10-2 and TRBJ2-1; D is perhaps TRBD2 (5 bases). Between the trimmed V and J ends, which lost 0 bases and 12 bases, there was a span of 6 bases. Per germline, CDR1 WSHSY and CDR2 SAAADI. The CDR3 consists of 11 residues. The CDR3 DNA reads TGCGCCAGCAGTGAGTCGGGAGCGCAGTTCTTC. This gives the protein CASSESGAQFF.

V and J are TRBV7-3 and TRBJ2-5, with D possibly matching TRBD2 (5 bases). Germline V CDR1 and CDR2: SGHTA, FQGTGA. V was cut by 2 bases and J by 1 base, with 11 bases left in between. The CDR3 is made up of 15 amino acids. The CDR3 loop is CASSLGGTAQETQYF. The DNA for the CDR3 is TGTGCCAGCAGCTTAGGAGGAACAGCCCAAGAGACCCAGTACTTC.

The chain combines TRBV19 with TRBJ1-6; D is perhaps TRBD1 (5 bases). This CDR3 region has 16 residues. Germline assignment: CDR1 LNHDA and CDR2 SQIVND (reference sequence). Trimming took off 2 bases at V and 5 bases at J, with 13 bases between the two ends. As DNA, the CDR3 is TGTGCCAGTAGTATATCACCAGGGTGGGATAATTCACCCCTCCACTTT. Translation gives CASSISPGWDNSPLHF.

The chain couples TRBV11-2 to TRBJ2-2; D is unclear. Trimming left V 3 bases short and J 2 bases short, with 10 bases between. The V gene's germline CDR1 is SGHAT and CDR2 FQNNGV. This CDR3 contains 15 residues. CDR3 amino acids: CASSFRVGNTGELFF. DNA for the CDR3: TGTGCCAGCAGCTTTCGCGTGGGAAACACCGGGGAGCTGTTTTTT.